Below are 19 T cell receptor beta chains sequenced from a single sample in a study of blood T cell repertoires in COVID-19. Sequencing used immunoSEQ multiplex PCR; TCRdb keeps in-frame clones, though not all of them. The sample includes approximately 380,000 clones, roughly 91% of them seen just once. Sequencing used PBMCs or T cells enriched from blood (not recorded which). The receptors originated from a woman aged 18 to 35 who had recovered from COVID-19.

J is TRBJ1-2 and V is TRBV7-2; 8 bases align to TRBD1. The CDR3 is made up of 16 amino acids. The trim removed 1 base at V and 6 bases at J, leaving 10 bases unmatched. Germline CDR1 SGHTA, CDR2 FQGNSA. The chain's CDR3 is CASSLGNFGQGHGYTF. The CDR3 coding sequence is TGTGCCAGCAGCTTAGGCAATTTTGGACAGGGACATGGCTACACCTTC.

The chain is built from TRBV5-1 and TRBJ1-1; the match to TRBD1 covers 8 bases. V was clipped by 0 bases and J by 4 bases; unmatched bases: 2. CDR1 and CDR2 (germline): SGHRS, YFSETQ. The CDR3 contains 14 residues. The CDR3 reads CASSLAQGATEAFF. Written as DNA, the CDR3 is TGCGCCAGCAGCTTGGCCCAGGGGGCCACTGAAGCTTTCTTT.

This clone came up a few times. The chain has TRBV11-1 and TRBJ1-1; D gene ambiguous. Germline loops: CDR1 SGHAT, CDR2 FQDESV (reference sequence). Trimming removed 5 bases from V and 10 bases from J, with 14 bases in between. The CDR3 loop spans 12 amino acids. The CDR3 here is CASSREVLGAFF. As DNA, the CDR3 is TGTGCCAGCAGCCGGGAGGTCCTAGGAGCTTTCTTT.

As for this clone: Other DNA sequences of this sample code for an identical CDR3. The DNA of the CDR3 is TGTGCCAGCAGTCGAGGGGGCTATGGCTACACCTTC. It encodes CASSRGGYGYTF. The chain has TRBV6-5 and TRBJ1-2, with a weak D call TRBD1 (6 bases). Germline CDR1 reads MNHEY; CDR2 reads SVGAGI. The CDR3 covers 12 residues. V was clipped by 5 bases and J by 4 bases, with 8 bases between them.

This rearrangement joins TRBV4-2 to TRBJ1-1; TRBD1 agrees at 9 bases. Losses at the gene ends were 2 bases for V and 7 bases for J; bases not matched to a gene: 8. The CDR3 is made up of 15 amino acids. CDR1 is LGHNA and CDR2 is YNFKEQ in the germline V gene. The CDR3 loop reads CASSQIRDRDLEAFF. Written as DNA, the CDR3 is TGTGCCAGCAGCCAAATCCGGGACAGGGACCTTGAAGCTTTCTTT.

The chain recombines TRBV6-6 with TRBJ1-2; D ambiguous. The length of the CDR3 is 13 residues. The germline CDR1 and CDR2 sequences are MNHNY and SVGAGI (reference sequence). V was pared by 5 bases and J by 6 bases, with 13 bases between. The DNA of the CDR3 is TGTGCCAGCAGTCGATCCCCTGAGCATGGCTACACCTTC. Protein: CASSRSPEHGYTF.

V usage is TRBV19 and J usage is TRBJ1-1, with 7 bases fitting TRBD1. The CDR3 consists of 16 residues. The germline gives CDR1 LNHDA, CDR2 SQIVND (reference sequence). The ends lost 5 bases at V and 0 bases at J; junction bases unmatched: 9. CDR3 region: CASSQDRNRMNTEAFF. The DNA of the CDR3 is TGTGCCAGTAGTCAGGACAGGAACCGAATGAACACTGAAGCTTTCTTT.

This clone was seen only once. The V and J genes are TRBV7-6 and TRBJ2-3; weak D call: TRBD2 (5 bases). The CDR3 runs to 15 residues. Trimming took 4 bases from V and 2 from J, leaving 13 bases between them. Germline-derived CDR1 and CDR2 are SGHVS and FNYEAQ. The CDR3 protein is CASSSPEGTTDTQYF. The CDR3 bases are TGTGCCAGCAGCTCCCCCGAGGGAACCACAGATACGCAGTATTTT.

V and J are TRBV6-1 and TRBJ1-2; TRBD1 might be the D (5 bases). In germline, CDR1 is MNHNS, CDR2 SASEGT. This CDR3 is 13 amino acids long. The V gene lost 1 base and the J gene lost 8 bases, with 11 bases spanning the gap. This CDR3 reads CASSEVGDWGYTF. In nucleotides, the CDR3 is TGTGCCAGCAGTGAAGTAGGGGATTGGGGCTACACCTTC.

This clone was detected only once. The rearrangement joins TRBV30 to TRBJ2-5; maybe TRBD1 (5 bases). Deletions cut 2 bases from V and 1 base from J, with 8 bases between. This CDR3 region has 13 residues. Germline-derived CDR1 and CDR2 are GTSNPN and SVGIG (reference sequence). The CDR3 sequence is CAWSLTVQETQYF. The CDR3 nucleotides read TGTGCCTGGAGTTTGACAGTCCAAGAGACCCAGTACTTC.

This clone occurred a few times. This chain links TRBV18 with TRBJ1-5; D ambiguous. CDR3 length: 18 residues. Trimming left V 2 bases short and J 0 bases short, with 17 bases between. The germline gives CDR1 KGHSH, CDR2 LQKENI. CDR3 in amino acids: CASSPRSHRDYSNQPQHF. In DNA form, the CDR3 reads TGTGCCAGCTCACCAAGGTCCCACAGAGACTATAGCAATCAGCCCCAGCATTTT.

This sequence joins TRBV4-1 and TRBJ2-7; D remains unclear. V was shortened by 1 base and J by 2 bases, with 12 bases between the two germline ends. CDR1 and CDR2 from the germline V gene are MGHRA and YSYEKL. The CDR3 has 15 residues. DNA for the CDR3: TGCGCCAGCAGCCAAGTTCCCGGAGAAACCTACGAGCAGTACTTC. The encoded protein is CASSQVPGETYEQYF.

Concerning this clone: The same CDR3 can be traced to other DNA sequences in this sample. This chain joins TRBV18 and TRBJ1-5; TRBD1 matches at 9 bases. The CDR3 loop spans 14 amino acids. Germline values: CDR1 KGHSH, CDR2 LQKENI. Unmatched junction bases numbered 7, after V lost 6 bases and J lost 7 bases. The CDR3 bases are TGTGCCAGCTCGCCGGGACAGGGAGGGCAGCCCCAGCATTTT. Protein product: CASSPGQGGQPQHF. Together with reference TRBV18 and TRBJ1-5, the CDR3 gives the full variable domain: NAGVMQNPRHLVRRRGQEARLRCSPMKGHSHVYWYRQLPEEGLKFMVYLQKENIIDESGMPKERFSAEFPKEGPSILRIQQVVRGDSAAYFCASSPGQGGQPQHFGDGTRLSIL.

This clone came up once. J is TRBJ1-4 and V is TRBV5-5, with TRBD1 matching 7 bases. This CDR3 is 15 amino acids long. With 4 bases clipped from V and 5 bases from J, the junction kept 8 bases outside the gene matches. Germline CDR1 is SGHKS and CDR2 is YYEKEE (reference sequence). The CDR3 here is CASSPTGTVNEKLFF. CDR3 bases: TGTGCCAGCAGCCCAACCGGGACAGTAAATGAAAAACTGTTTTTT.

The V call is TRBV29-1, the J call TRBJ2-7, with TRBD1 matching 8 bases. V gave up 4 bases and J gave up 2 bases; unmatched junction bases: 4. This CDR3 region has 13 residues. Germline lookup yields CDR1 SQVTM and CDR2 ANQGSEA. CDR3 amino acids: CSVGWGQAYEQYF. The DNA for the CDR3 is TGCAGCGTTGGGTGGGGACAGGCCTACGAGCAGTACTTC.

The V and J genes are TRBV19 and TRBJ2-1; 7 nucleotides align to TRBD2. The V gene's germline CDR1 is LNHDA and CDR2 SQIVND (reference sequence). This CDR3 comprises 17 residues. V trimming: 3 bases; J trimming: 0 bases; junction bases outside the gene matches: 8. CDR3 nucleotides: TGTGCCAGTAGTATTTCTAGGCGGGGGAGCTCCTACAATGAGCAGTTCTTC. Translated, it gives CASSISRRGSSYNEQFF.

The J gene is TRBJ1-5, the V gene TRBV6-4, with D hard to call. The CDR3 has 17 amino acids. Germline CDR1 and CDR2: MRHNA and SNTAGT. The V end was cut by 1 base, the J end by 2 bases, with 15 bases between. The CDR3 DNA is TGTGCCAGCAGTGACTGGAGGGATCCTGGGGGCAATCAGCCCCAGCATTTT. Translating gives CASSDWRDPGGNQPQHF.

This chain links TRBV6-5 with TRBJ1-5; D is unresolved. The CDR3 loop spans 13 amino acids. V lost 0 bases, J lost 4 bases, and 4 bases lay in between. In germline, CDR1 is MNHEY, CDR2 SVGAGI. In DNA form, the CDR3 reads TGTGCCAGCAGTTACTCGAGGAATCAGCCCCAGCATTTT. As protein: CASSYSRNQPQHF.

This clone was seen once. J is TRBJ2-1 and V is TRBV6-5; tentative D call: TRBD2 (5 bases). The CDR3 covers 13 residues. The V end was cut by 4 bases, the J end by 9 bases, with 13 bases between. CDR1 and CDR2 from the germline V gene are MNHEY and SVGAGI. CDR3 nucleotide sequence: TGTGCCAGCAGTTTGGAAGGCCGGGGTGAGCAGTTCTTC. Translated: CASSLEGRGEQFF.